The rows below give T cell receptor beta chains drawn from one sample of a study of T cell changes during pregnancy in multiple sclerosis. The method was immunoSEQ multiplex PCR; TCRdb's version includes in-frame clones alone and lacks a portion of them. The sample comprises about 74,000 clones, around 85% of which are singletons, and around 3.2% rests with the top ten. The source material was peripheral blood, sampled before pregnancy. The origin of the receptors is a female donor with multiple sclerosis, enrolled in a pregnancy study. CDR3s include the opening cysteine and the closing phenylalanine or tryptophan. Each record gives: V gene, clone size, D gene, J gene, CDR3 protein, CDR3 DNA. The D gene is left open where the match is weak. For some rows the clone size is stated as once, few or many, or as a class when expanded; others skip it.

>TRBV7-8|-|-|TRBJ2-7
CASSLGSGEQYF
TGTGCCAGCAGCTTAGGTTCAGGCGAGCAGTACTTC
>TRBV5-6|-|-|TRBJ1-5
CASSLSLNRGLPQHF
TGTGCCAGCAGCTTGTCATTGAATAGGGGTCTGCCCCAGCATTTT
>TRBV10-3|-|-|TRBJ1-3
CAISDSRGLGNTIYF
TGTGCCATCAGTGATTCTAGGGGACTGGGAAACACCATATATTTT
>TRBV6-5|-|-|TRBJ2-2
CASSYGEAKRPGELFF
TGTGCCAGCAGTTACGGAGAGGCGAAGAGGCCCGGGGAGCTGTTTTTT
>TRBV27|-|TRBD2|TRBJ2-1
CASSPGLGVAEQFF
TGTGCCAGCAGTCCGGGACTAGGTGTGGCTGAGCAGTTCTTC
>TRBV29-1|-|TRBD2|TRBJ2-7
CSVERKREGTYEQYF
TGCAGCGTGGAGAGGAAGCGGGAGGGAACCTACGAGCAGTACTTC
>TRBV7-9|-|-|TRBJ2-1
CASRPRGAPYNEQFF
TGTGCCAGCAGACCCCGGGGGGCCCCCTACAATGAGCAGTTCTTC
>TRBV2|-|TRBD1|TRBJ1-1
CASSSPWTGTALNTEAFF
TGTGCCAGCAGTTCACCTTGGACAGGGACAGCTTTGAACACTGAAGCTTTCTTT
>TRBV27|-|TRBD1|TRBJ2-7
CASSSIQGAVYEQYF
TGTGCCAGCAGTTCAATACAGGGGGCTGTCTACGAGCAGTACTTC
>TRBV2|-|TRBD1|TRBJ1-5
CASSEGQGIRSNQPQHF
TGTGCCAGCAGTGAGGGACAGGGAATCAGAAGCAATCAGCCCCAGCATTTT
>TRBV2|-|-|TRBJ2-3
CASLATTSIVWDTQYF
TGTGCCAGCTTGGCCACGACTAGTATCGTTTGGGATACGCAGTATTTT
>TRBV5-1|-|TRBD2|TRBJ2-2
CASSFDWTSGGRGNTGELFF
TGCGCCAGCAGCTTCGATTGGACTAGCGGGGGGCGCGGGAACACCGGGGAGCTGTTTTTT
>TRBV27|-|TRBD2|TRBJ2-7
CASFAAGVFYEQYF
TGTGCCAGCTTCGCAGCGGGGGTGTTCTACGAGCAGTACTTC
>TRBV6-1|-|TRBD1|TRBJ2-7
CASNRGQAYEQYF
TGTGCCAGCAATCGGGGACAGGCCTACGAGCAGTACTTC
>TRBV6-7|-|-|TRBJ2-7
CASSYNMRASPTYEQYF
TGTGCCAGCAGTTATAATATGAGGGCTAGCCCTACCTACGAGCAGTACTTC
>TRBV19|-|TRBD1|TRBJ1-5
CASRSGQGYSNQPQHF
TGTGCCAGTAGGTCAGGACAGGGGTACAGCAATCAGCCCCAGCATTTT
>TRBV4-3|-|-|TRBJ2-5
CASSQARGSWETQYF
TGCGCCAGCAGCCAGGCCAGGGGCAGCTGGGAGACCCAGTACTTC
>TRBV18|-|-|TRBJ1-1
CASSPSSPGNTEAFF
TGTGCCAGCTCCCCGAGTAGTCCCGGGAACACTGAAGCTTTCTTT
>TRBV7-9|-|-|TRBJ2-1
CASSLARTTTSEQFF
TGTGCCAGCAGCTTAGCTCGGACAACCACAAGTGAGCAGTTCTTC
>TRBV7-2|-|TRBD1|TRBJ2-5
CASSSWTGRQETQYF
TGTGCCAGCAGTTCGTGGACAGGGAGGCAAGAGACCCAGTACTTC
>TRBV6-5|-|TRBD1|TRBJ1-1
CASSQRTGRTEAFF
TGTGCCAGCAGTCAACGGACAGGGCGGACTGAAGCTTTCTTT
>TRBV7-2|-|-|TRBJ2-5
CASSLGQQETQYF
TGTGCCAGCAGCTTAGGACAGCAAGAGACCCAGTACTTC
>TRBV27|-|-|TRBJ1-2
CASSNRKNYGYTF
TGTGCCAGCAGCAACAGGAAAAACTATGGCTACACCTTC
>TRBV29-1|few|-|TRBJ2-2
CSVENVRRNTGELFF
TGCAGCGTTGAAAATGTCCGTAGGAACACCGGGGAGCTGTTTTTT
>TRBV7-2|-|-|TRBJ1-6
CASSFGRVNSPLHF
TGTGCCAGCAGCTTTGGCAGGGTAAATTCACCCCTCCACTTT
>TRBV9|-|-|TRBJ1-3
CASSVATGYGNTIYF
TGTGCCAGCAGCGTAGCTACGGGGTACGGAAACACCATATATTTT
>TRBV19|-|-|TRBJ2-4
CASSIDGWGDIQYF
TGTGCCAGTAGTATAGATGGGTGGGGGGACATTCAGTACTTC
>TRBV5-1|-|-|TRBJ1-1
CASSPPGRSTEAFF
TGCGCCAGCAGCCCACCCGGCCGGAGCACTGAAGCTTTCTTT
>TRBV6-1|-|-|TRBJ2-3
CASSDQGYRDTQYF
TGTGCCAGCAGTGACCAGGGTTATCGAGATACGCAGTATTTT
>TRBV6-5|-|TRBD1|TRBJ2-7
CASSLRQGGYEQYF
TGTGCCAGCAGTCTCCGACAGGGTGGCTACGAGCAGTACTTC
>TRBV6-5|once|-|TRBJ1-1
CASSYFYRDTEAFF
TGTGCCAGCAGTTACTTCTACAGGGACACTGAAGCTTTCTTT
>TRBV28|-|-|TRBJ1-2
CASSLFGPLYGYTF
TGTGCCAGCAGTTTATTTGGGCCTCTCTATGGCTACACCTTC
>TRBV5-8|-|-|TRBJ2-1
CASSLGLLSTDSYNEQFF
TGTGCCAGCAGCTTGGGTTTGCTATCGACTGACTCCTACAATGAGCAGTTCTTC
>TRBV7-9|-|TRBD1|TRBJ2-7
CASSPTGAKDPYEQYF
TGTGCCAGCAGCCCGACAGGGGCTAAGGATCCCTACGAGCAGTACTTC
>TRBV13|-|TRBD1|TRBJ1-2
CASSLGIGTAPYGYTF
TGTGCCAGCAGCTTAGGGATTGGGACAGCTCCCTATGGCTACACCTTC
>TRBV7-3|-|TRBD1|TRBJ1-1
CASSPNKDRGYAEAFF
TGTGCCAGCAGCCCAAATAAGGACAGGGGATATGCTGAAGCTTTCTTT
>TRBV13|-|TRBD2|TRBJ2-1
CASSERLAAGNEQFF
TGTGCCAGCAGCGAAAGACTAGCGGCCGGGAATGAGCAGTTCTTC
>TRBV27|-|TRBD2|TRBJ2-7
CASSRSGIVYEQYF
TGTGCCAGCAGCCGTAGCGGGATTGTCTACGAGCAGTACTTC
>TRBV6-1|-|-|TRBJ2-6
CASSEFSSGPGRTSGANVLTF
TGTGCCAGCAGTGAATTTTCATCGGGTCCCGGGCGGACTTCTGGGGCCAACGTCCTGACTTTC
>TRBV19|-|TRBD1|TRBJ1-1
CASSIAAGTGLEAFF
TGTGCCAGTAGTATAGCGGCCGGGACAGGGCTTGAAGCTTTCTTT
>TRBV29-1|-|-|TRBJ1-2
CSLWRGSGYTF
TGCAGCCTATGGCGGGGTTCTGGCTACACCTTC
>TRBV5-1|-|TRBD1|TRBJ2-7
CASTWGQGFYEQYF
TGCGCCAGCACCTGGGGACAGGGCTTCTACGAGCAGTACTTC
>TRBV2|-|TRBD2|TRBJ2-5
CASSSANLAGKETQYF
TGTGCCAGCAGTTCCGCCAATCTAGCGGGGAAAGAGACCCAGTACTTC
>TRBV29-1|-|-|TRBJ2-4
CSAQAVAKNIQYF
TGCAGCGCCCAAGCGGTAGCCAAAAACATTCAGTACTTC